This T cell receptor (beta chain) stems from a study of cytomegalovirus exposure and HLA in healthy donors. Study observations and caveats: By a later analysis, the bulk of CMV-associated TCR beta chains appeared HLA-restricted. The study designated fewer than 200 TCR beta chains cytomegalovirus-associated. Later on, an analysis found that several of the most significant clusters appeared to be linked to common viral pathogens, which included parvovirus B19. Reportedly, fewer N-insertions than the approximately 600-donor mean appeared in an Asian-associated ancestry cluster in a later analysis.

The CDR3 runs to 15 residues. V lost 2 bases to trimming and J lost 7 bases, with 21 bases between them. Germline values: CDR1 GTSNPN, CDR2 SVGIG (reference sequence). The sample holds a few counts of this clone. Its antigen is as yet unknown. The PCR ran on 60 Vbeta and 13 Jbeta primers. Using immunoSEQ multiplex PCR, the repertoire was profiled, and TCRdb retains in-frame clones only, with some absent. The profile covers some 160,000 clones, with 68% appearing a single time and roughly 4% taken by the ten largest. J is TRBJ2-7 and V is TRBV30, with a possible D match to TRBD1 (6 bases). The sample consisted of PBMCs. The receptor was isolated from a man in his 60s in good health and CMV-seronegative. For the CDR3, the DNA is TGTGCCTGGAGTCTCGCAGGGAGCCTCAGGGGAGAGCAGTACTTC. Its protein product is CAWSLAGSLRGEQYF.